The 26 T cell receptor beta chains below were found in one sample sequenced in a study of blood T cell repertoires in COVID-19. Clones were sequenced by immunoSEQ multiplex PCR, and TCRdb holds only the in-frame ones, with some missing. The sample includes around 370,000 clones, about 89% of them seen just once. The sample consisted of peripheral blood. The receptor source for this set is a woman aged 50 to 65 with COVID-19, enrolled during active disease.

The rearrangement uses TRBV30 and TRBJ2-1; the match to TRBD2 covers 10 bases. The CDR3 contains 16 residues. Germline V gene data show CDR1 as GTSNPN and CDR2 as SVGIG (reference sequence). The V gene end was trimmed by 1 base and the J gene end by 7 bases; junction bases not matched to a gene: 10. CDR3 protein: CAWSASSGRVWNEQFF. CDR3 nucleotides: TGTGCCTGGAGTGCCTCTAGCGGGAGAGTCTGGAATGAGCAGTTCTTC.

CDR3 in DNA: TGTGCCAGCTCGCTGGGTTGGGTTTCAGGAGAGACCCAGTACTTC. It encodes CASSLGWVSGETQYF. The chain combines TRBV6-5 with TRBJ2-5, with D unresolved. CDR1 is MNHEY, CDR2 SVGAGI, per germline. V lost 8 bases to trimming and J lost 4 bases, with 20 bases between them. The CDR3 runs to 15 residues.

The rearrangement links TRBV19 to TRBJ2-7; TRBD1 agrees at 7 bases. This CDR3 has 14 amino acids. V lost 6 bases, J lost 2 bases, and 7 bases stayed unmatched. Germline V gives CDR1 LNHDA, CDR2 SQIVND (reference sequence). CDR3 residues: CASRSRDRPYEQYF. The DNA for the CDR3 is TGTGCCAGTAGGTCCAGGGACAGACCCTACGAGCAGTACTTC.

This clone was found once. V is TRBV7-9 and J is TRBJ2-5; weak D call: TRBD1 (5 bases). The CDR3 spans 14 residues. Germline loops: CDR1 SEHNR, CDR2 FQNEAQ (reference sequence). V lost 0 bases and J lost 5, with 10 bases in between. CDR3 in amino acids: CASSLAGVRETQYF. As DNA, the CDR3 is TGTGCCAGCAGCTTAGCAGGGGTTCGCGAGACCCAGTACTTC.

This rearrangement joins TRBV3-1 (or the pseudogene TRBV3-2) to TRBJ2-2; D not certain. From germline, CDR1 is LGHDT and CDR2 YNNKEL (reference sequence). V shed 1 base and J shed 6 bases, with 6 bases lying between them. This CDR3 comprises 13 residues. CDR3 region: CASSQGAPGELFF. CDR3 nucleotide sequence: TGTGCCAGCAGCCAAGGGGCCCCCGGGGAGCTGTTTTTT.

The genes are TRBV19 and TRBJ1-1, with D hard to call. The length of the CDR3 is 12 residues. The ends were cut back, 8 bases at V and 6 bases at J, with 13 bases in the middle. Germline CDR1 and CDR2: LNHDA and SQIVND (reference sequence). The CDR3 is CASSRLRAEAFF. Written as DNA, the CDR3 is TGTGCCAGTTCTCGCCTCCGGGCTGAAGCTTTCTTT.

The chain is built from TRBV6-5 and TRBJ1-5, with a possible D match to TRBD1 (6 bases). Trimming took 6 bases from V and 1 from J, leaving 13 bases between them. Germline values: CDR1 MNHEY, CDR2 SVGAGI. This CDR3 is built from 15 residues. CDR3 sequence: CASRGGPPSNQPQHF. The CDR3 DNA reads as TGTGCCAGCAGGGGGGGGCCCCCCAGCAATCAGCCCCAGCATTTT.

The V gene is TRBV27, the J gene TRBJ2-3; D is ambiguous. Trimming left V 7 bases short and J 6 bases short, with 17 bases between. The CDR3 sequence is 14 residues long. Looked up from germline, CDR1 is MNHEY and CDR2 is SMNVEV (reference sequence). DNA for the CDR3: TGTGCCAGCAACAACCTCCAGCGACCCGATACGCAGTATTTT. As protein: CASNNLQRPDTQYF.

This chain joins TRBV18 and TRBJ2-1, with 12 positions matching TRBD2. Germline V gene data show CDR1 as KGHSH and CDR2 as LQKENI. CDR3 size: 15 residues. V lost 6 bases and J lost 4; bases outside the gene matches: 4. CDR3 in amino acids: CASSHGTSGYNEQFF. For the CDR3, the DNA is TGTGCCAGCTCCCACGGGACTAGCGGGTACAATGAGCAGTTCTTC.

The rearrangement joins TRBV18 to TRBJ2-5, with 7 bases aligning to TRBD2. Germline V gene lookup returns CDR1 KGHSH and CDR2 LQKENI. CDR3 length equals 10 residues. CDR3 sequence (DNA): TGTTCTAGCGGACAAGAGACCCAGTACTTC. As protein: CSSGQETQYF.

The chain uses TRBV18 and TRBJ2-7, with D maybe TRBD2 (6 bases). This CDR3 is built from 15 residues. Looked up from germline, CDR1 is KGHSH and CDR2 is LQKENI. Trimming cost V 0 bases and J 3 bases, with 12 bases left between them. The CDR3 is CASSPPEGLHYEQYF. In DNA, the CDR3 is TGTGCCAGCTCACCACCGGAGGGCCTCCACTACGAGCAGTACTTC.

The chain employs TRBV6-5 and TRBJ1-2; unclear D gene. Germline V gene data show CDR1 as MNHEY and CDR2 as SVGAGI. The V end lost 2 bases, the J end lost 6 bases, and 13 bases lay between the germline ends. There are 14 residues in the CDR3. The CDR3 nucleotides read TGTGCCAGCAGTTACCTAGGACTCTTCGATGGCTACACCTTC. It codes for CASSYLGLFDGYTF.

The chain carries TRBV24-1 and TRBJ2-1; 8 bases align to TRBD2. Trimming removed 1 base from V and 8 bases from J; junction bases left unmatched: 9. The length of the CDR3 is 16 residues. Germline V gene sequence: CDR1 KGHDR, CDR2 SFDVKD. CDR3 sequence (DNA): TGTGCCACCAGTGATTTATCAGCGGGAGTAGGTGATGAGCAGTTCTTC. Translation gives CATSDLSAGVGDEQFF.

The chain is built from TRBV29-1 and TRBJ2-7; 9 bases map to TRBD1. In germline, CDR1 is SQVTM, CDR2 ANQGSEA. The CDR3 is made up of 12 amino acids. The junction had 2 bases not matched to a gene; V was cut back by 5 bases and J by 3 bases. The CDR3: CSVQGQGYEQYF. Written as DNA, the CDR3 is TGCAGCGTTCAGGGACAGGGCTACGAGCAGTACTTC.

The chain employs TRBV7-2 and TRBJ1-2; D might be TRBD1 (5 bases). In germline, CDR1 is SGHTA, CDR2 FQGNSA. V was cut by 4 bases and J by 1 base, with 10 bases left in between. The CDR3 is 14 residues long. This CDR3 reads CASSSGGDNYGYTF. The CDR3 DNA sequence: TGTGCCAGCAGCTCGGGGGGGGATAACTATGGCTACACCTTC.

This chain uses TRBV4-2 with TRBJ2-1; D may be TRBD2 (5 bases). There are 15 residues in the CDR3. Germline V lookup: CDR1 LGHNA, CDR2 YNFKEQ. The V and J ends lost 4 bases and 5 bases respectively, with 15 bases between them. The CDR3 nucleotides are TGTGCCAGCAGCCCCCGACCGGACGGGAACAATGAGCAGTTCTTC. Protein: CASSPRPDGNNEQFF.

The chain employs TRBV15 and TRBJ2-5, with 9 bases matching TRBD2. V shed 5 bases and J 5 bases; nucleotides not matched to a gene: 12. The V gene's germline CDR1 is LNHNV and CDR2 YYDKDF (reference sequence). The CDR3 has 16 residues. The CDR3 loop reads CATSSGASGTWETQYF. CDR3 nucleotides: TGTGCCACCAGCTCCGGGGCTAGCGGGACGTGGGAGACCCAGTACTTC.

This clone was picked up one time. The junction does not match germline at one end; this may be a read error. J is TRBJ2-1 and V is TRBV2; 14 bases align to TRBD2. This CDR3 has 14 amino acids. Per the germline V gene, CDR1 is SNHLY and CDR2 is FYNNEI. The CDR3 DNA follows: TGTGCCAGCAGCATCGGGACTAGCGGGAGTTTAGTGGTCTTC. Protein sequence: CASSIGTSGSLVVF. The full variable domain, in which reference TRBV2 and TRBJ2-1 provide the parts outside the CDR3, is EPEVTQTPSHQVTQMGQEVILRCVPISNHLYFYWYRQILGQKVEFLVSFYNNEISEKSEIFDDQFSVERPDGSNFTLKIRSTKLEDSAMYFCASSIGTSGSLVVFGPGTRLTVL.

The chain couples TRBV24-1 to TRBJ1-2, with a weak D call TRBD1 (6 bases). With 4 bases removed from V and 4 bases from J, the gap between germline ends came to 15 bases. The CDR3 loop spans 15 amino acids. From germline, CDR1 is KGHDR and CDR2 SFDVKD. The CDR3, as DNA: TGTGCCACCAGTGACTCACAGGGTGGTGCCTATGGCTACACCTTC. Amino acids: CATSDSQGGAYGYTF.

This sequence joins TRBV6-6 and TRBJ1-1; 8 nucleotides align to TRBD1. V was pared by 6 bases and J by 0 bases, with 6 bases of the junction left unmatched. This CDR3 spans 15 amino acids. Germline loops: CDR1 MNHNY, CDR2 SVGAGI (reference sequence). CDR3 region: CASRDGQGMNTEAFF. For the CDR3, the DNA is TGTGCCAGCAGAGACGGACAGGGCATGAACACTGAAGCTTTCTTT.

The gene calls are TRBV18 and TRBJ1-4; unclear D gene. The CDR3 is 13 residues long. Germline V gives CDR1 KGHSH, CDR2 LQKENI. V was trimmed by 2 bases and J by 8 bases, leaving 9 bases between them. CDR3 coding DNA: TGTGCCAGCTCACCAGGGTCGGGAGAAAAACTGTTTTTT. It codes for CASSPGSGEKLFF.

This clone has just a few counts. The J gene is TRBJ2-1, the V gene TRBV18; 11 bases map to TRBD1. The germline gives CDR1 KGHSH, CDR2 LQKENI. The V gene end was trimmed by 5 bases and the J gene end by 6 bases; junction bases not matched to a gene: 9. CDR3 length: 16 residues. CDR3 DNA sequence: TGTGCCAGCTCAAAGGGACAGGGGGTAAAAGGCAATGAGCAGTTCTTC. Translated, it gives CASSKGQGVKGNEQFF.

This clone appeared once. V gene TRBV9 combines with J gene TRBJ1-1; TRBD1 matches at 7 bases. The CDR3 is 13 residues long. V lost 1 base, J lost 5 bases, and 2 bases stayed unmatched. Germline V lookup: CDR1 SGDLS, CDR2 YYNGEE. This chain's CDR3 is CASSVRGRTEAFF. The CDR3, as DNA: TGTGCCAGCAGCGTAAGGGGGCGGACTGAAGCTTTCTTT. Full variable domain (remainder filled in from reference TRBV9 and TRBJ1-1): DSGVTQTPKHLITATGQRVTLRCSPRSGDLSVYWYQQSLDQGLQFLIQYYNGEERAKGNILERFSAQQFPDLHSELNLSSLELGDSALYFCASSVRGRTEAFFGQGTRLTVV.

The genes are TRBV5-6 and TRBJ2-7, with 7 bases lining up with TRBD1. Trimming removed 0 bases from V and 2 bases from J; junction bases left unmatched: 2. The CDR3 spans 14 residues. The germline V gene has CDR1 SGHDT and CDR2 YYEEEE. Here the CDR3 DNA reads TGTGCCAGCAGCTTGGTCCAGGGGGCCTACGAGCAGTACTTC. Protein: CASSLVQGAYEQYF.

J is TRBJ2-5 and V is TRBV12-5; 12 bases align to TRBD2. The CDR3 consists of 17 residues. Trimming took 1 base from V and 5 from J; bases not matched to a gene: 8. The germline CDR1 and CDR2 sequences are LGHNT and FRNRAP. The CDR3: CASGLGLAGGPGETQYF. CDR3 bases: TGTGCTAGTGGTTTGGGCCTAGCGGGAGGGCCAGGGGAGACCCAGTACTTC.

The rearrangement joins TRBV7-2 to TRBJ2-7, with TRBD2 matching 8 bases. The CDR3 is made up of 15 amino acids. V shed 5 bases and J 4 bases; nucleotides not matched to a gene: 10. The V gene's germline CDR1 is SGHTA and CDR2 FQGNSA. This chain's CDR3 is CASSPRTSSVYEQYF. For the CDR3, the DNA is TGTGCCAGCAGCCCGCGGACTAGCTCCGTTTACGAGCAGTACTTC.